The 9 T cell receptor beta chains reported below all come from one sample, sequenced in a study of low-dose radiotherapy and immunotherapy resistance in tumors. Time point in this sample: before trial treatment. A constant-region primer paired with the V-primer adapter amplified TCRs over about 19 PCR cycles. TCRdb called the reads again in MiXCR, with one record for every CDR3 protein. The table has about 50,000 distinct CDR3 sequences, approximately 12% seen once. Sequencing was performed on PBMCs, taken before treatment. These receptors were obtained from a female donor with ovarian cancer.

This clonotype was counted ten times or more. V usage is TRBV24-1 and J usage is TRBJ1-5, with 9 bases aligning to TRBD1. This CDR3 is built from 20 residues. The germline V gene has CDR1 KGHDR and CDR2 SFDVKD. Germline trimming cut 3 bases from V and 1 base from J; bases unmatched to any gene: 15. The CDR3 DNA reads TGTGCCACCAGTGATACCTCCGGACAGGGGAGGATTTTGAGCAATCAGCCCCAGCATTTT. This gives the protein CATSDTSGQGRILSNQPQHF.

There are many counts of this clonotype. The chain links TRBV10-3 to TRBJ2-7; D not certain. Trimming removed 0 bases at V and 1 base at J, with 7 bases between. The CDR3 spans 14 residues. Germline V gives CDR1 ENHRY, CDR2 SYGVKD. The CDR3 sequence: CAISESTGSYEQYF. In DNA form, the CDR3 reads TGTGCCATCAGTGAGTCGACGGGTTCCTACGAGCAGTACTTC.

This clonotype was recorded at least ten times. V is TRBV14 and J is TRBJ2-1; TRBD2 matches at 12 bases. The CDR3 extends over 17 amino acids. The ends lost 4 bases at V and 0 bases at J; junction bases unmatched: 4. CDR1 is SGHDN, CDR2 FVKESK, per germline. DNA of the CDR3: TGTGCCAGCAGCCTACTAGCGGGAGGTTTCTCCTACAATGAGCAGTTCTTC. It codes for CASSLLAGGFSYNEQFF.

This clonotype is medium-sized (0.01 to 0.1%) in the sample. The chain uses TRBV5-4 and TRBJ2-5, with a weak D call TRBD1 (5 bases). CDR1 and CDR2 (germline): SGHNT, YYREEE (reference sequence). This CDR3 region has 13 residues. V lost 3 bases and J 1 base, leaving 7 bases between the germline ends. CDR3 loop: CASSSQGQETQYF. CDR3 DNA: TGTGCCAGCAGCTCCCAGGGCCAAGAGACCCAGTACTTC.

This clonotype was picked up many times. The chain couples TRBV9 to TRBJ1-5; D not certain. Germline loops: CDR1 SGDLS, CDR2 YYNGEE. V lost 0 bases and J 9 bases, leaving 13 bases between the germline ends. The CDR3 has 14 amino acids. The CDR3 DNA is TGTGCCAGCAGCGTAGATGTCGATCAATGGCCCCAGCATTTT. Its protein product is CASSVDVDQWPQHF.

This clonotype occurred many times. The chain has TRBV7-3 and TRBJ1-1; D uncertain. With 1 base removed from V and 4 bases from J, the gap between germline ends came to 10 bases. Germline-derived CDR1 and CDR2 are SGHTA and FQGTGA. The CDR3 sequence is 14 residues long. The chain's CDR3 is CASSLSITGTEAFF. The CDR3 DNA reads TGTGCCAGCAGCTTAAGCATAACGGGCACTGAAGCTTTCTTT.

This chain joins TRBV26 and TRBJ1-2; TRBD1, the table's D call, was not compared with the DNA. TRBV26 is a listed pseudogene. The CDR3 is 16 amino acids. The CDR3 here is CASPGDIGLLLGGYTF. The CDR3 region has the DNA TGTGCCAGCCCGGGGGACATTGGACTCTTATTGGGAGGCTACACCTTC.

This clonotype was seen at least ten times. The rearrangement joins TRBV6-6 to TRBJ2-3; no reliable D call. Trimming pared 2 bases from V and 1 base from J, leaving 7 bases between. The CDR3 covers 14 residues. The germline CDR1 and CDR2 sequences are MNHNY and SVGAGI (reference sequence). CDR3 loop: CASSYGGGTDTQYF. CDR3 in DNA: TGTGCCAGCAGTTACGGTGGGGGCACAGATACGCAGTATTTT.

At least ten counts were recorded for this clonotype. The chain couples TRBV6-5 to TRBJ1-3, with D unresolved. CDR1 MNHEY and CDR2 SVGAGI come from the germline V gene. The V and J ends lost 3 bases and 0 bases respectively, with 6 bases between them. This CDR3 is built from 14 residues. In DNA form, the CDR3 reads TGTGCCAGCAGTTATTTGAACTCTGGAAACACCATATATTTT. Translation gives CASSYLNSGNTIYF.